Detailed here is one TCR beta chain. This sample was included in a study of T cell repertoires in cytomegalovirus infection. Germline V lookup: CDR1 MDHEN, CDR2 SYDVKM. The V end was cut by 6 bases, the J end by 4 bases, with 9 bases between. This CDR3 region has 12 residues. TCRdb re-called the reads with MiXCR, one entry per CDR3 protein. Here the sample spans roughly 320,000 distinct CDR3 sequences, 9.5% being singletons. Sequencing was carried out using PBMCs. The J gene is TRBJ1-2, the V gene TRBV28; D ambiguous. This clonotype was sampled from a human donor in good health (CMV status not recorded). Some clones in this sample may be carry-over from other donors' samples. As DNA, the CDR3 is TGTGCCAGCAGGGAAGGCATCTATGGCTACACCTTC. This gives the protein CASREGIYGYTF.